The 18 T cell receptor beta chains below come from one sample, sequenced in a study of blood T cell repertoires in COVID-19. Generated by immunoSEQ multiplex PCR, the TCRdb table keeps only in-frame clones and is missing some. Of around 170,000 clones listed, 70% to 90% are singletons. Sequencing was performed on peripheral blood. These receptors all come from a man aged 45 to 65 with active or convalescent COVID-19.

For the CDR3, the DNA is TGTGCCAGCAGCTTAGAGCAGGGACTGGAGAAACTGTTTTTT. This codes for CASSLEQGLEKLFF. The chain carries TRBV7-2 and TRBJ1-4, with a tentative D call TRBD1 (5 bases). Between the trimmed V and J ends, which lost 1 base and 11 bases, there was a span of 14 bases. The CDR3 extends over 14 amino acids. Germline V CDR1 and CDR2: SGHTA, FQGNSA.

A few counts support this clone. The rearrangement links TRBV19 to TRBJ2-1; 12 nucleotides align to TRBD2. J was trimmed by 10 bases and V by 5 bases; bases with no gene match: 12. The CDR3 loop spans 16 amino acids. Germline CDR1 LNHDA, CDR2 SQIVND (reference sequence). The CDR3 region is CASSPSSGRAVSEQFF. The CDR3 DNA reads as TGTGCCAGTAGTCCATCTAGCGGGAGGGCTGTCTCGGAGCAGTTCTTC.

This clone was recorded once. This chain connects TRBV9 to TRBJ1-1; D remains unclear. The CDR3 runs to 13 residues. V dropped 0 bases and J dropped 2 bases, with 5 bases sitting between them. Germline V gene lookup returns CDR1 SGDLS and CDR2 YYNGEE. In DNA, the CDR3 is TGTGCCAGCAGCGTAGACTTAAACACTGAAGCTTTCTTT. Translation: CASSVDLNTEAFF. The full variable domain, in which reference TRBV9 and TRBJ1-1 provide the parts outside the CDR3, is DSGVTQTPKHLITATGQRVTLRCSPRSGDLSVYWYQQSLDQGLQFLIQYYNGEERAKGNILERFSAQQFPDLHSELNLSSLELGDSALYFCASSVDLNTEAFFGQGTRLTVV.

V usage is TRBV7-9 and J usage is TRBJ2-1; D call uncertain. This CDR3 contains 13 residues. The V end lost 2 bases, the J end lost 4 bases, and 6 bases lay between the germline ends. Per germline, CDR1 SEHNR and CDR2 FQNEAQ (reference sequence). The CDR3: CASSLNSYNEQFF. The CDR3 DNA reads as TGTGCCAGCAGCTTAAACAGTTACAATGAGCAGTTCTTC.

V and J are TRBV29-1 and TRBJ1-5; weak D call: TRBD1 (5 bases). Trimming removed 1 base at V and 4 bases at J, with 8 bases between. Germline lookup yields CDR1 SQVTM and CDR2 ANQGSEA. The CDR3 sequence is 13 residues long. CDR3 DNA sequence: TGCAGCGTTGAAGGTCAGGGAAATCAGCCCCAGCATTTT. Translation gives CSVEGQGNQPQHF.

A word on this clone: Other DNA sequences within the sample encode an identical CDR3. The chain has TRBV3-1 (or the pseudogene TRBV3-2) and TRBJ2-7; D gene unclear. V lost 1 base and J lost 3, with 4 bases in between. The V gene's germline CDR1 is LGHDT and CDR2 YNNKEL (reference sequence). The CDR3 extends over 12 amino acids. The CDR3 sequence: CASSQGGYEQYF. CDR3 in DNA: TGTGCCAGCAGCCAAGGCGGCTACGAGCAGTACTTC.

The rearrangement uses TRBV7-2 and TRBJ2-3; D not resolved. CDR1 and CDR2 from the germline V gene are SGHTA and FQGNSA. The V end was cut by 6 bases, the J end by 2 bases, with 12 bases between. CDR3 length equals 14 residues. The CDR3 nucleotides are TGTGCCAGCAGTTTGCCTATAAACACAGATACGCAGTATTTT. It codes for CASSLPINTDTQYF.

The genes are TRBV14 and TRBJ2-3, with D perhaps TRBD1 (5 bases). V lost 1 base to trimming and J lost 2 bases, with 19 bases between them. This CDR3 comprises 18 residues. Germline V CDR1 and CDR2: SGHDN, FVKESK. CDR3 sequence reads: CASSQAGWGYSITDTQYF. The CDR3 DNA reads as TGTGCCAGCAGCCAAGCAGGGTGGGGTTATTCGATCACAGATACGCAGTATTTT.

The chain has TRBV19 and TRBJ2-1; 9 nucleotides agree with TRBD2. CDR3 length equals 14 residues. Germline CDR1 LNHDA, CDR2 SQIVND (reference sequence). V trimming: 5 bases; J trimming: 2 bases; junction bases outside the gene matches: 1. CDR3 protein: CASSVAGAYNEQFF. The CDR3 DNA is TGTGCCAGTAGTGTAGCGGGAGCCTACAATGAGCAGTTCTTC. The full variable domain, rest sourced from reference TRBV19 and TRBJ2-1, is DGGITQSPKYLFRKEGQNVTLSCEQNLNHDAMYWYRQDPGQGLRLIYYSQIVNDFQKGDIAEGYSVSREKKESFPLTVTSAQKNPTAFYLCASSVAGAYNEQFFGPGTRLTVL.

This chain uses TRBV7-9 with TRBJ1-1, with 9 bases lining up with TRBD1. Trimming cost V 1 base and J 6 bases; bases outside gene matches: 0. Germline CDR1 SEHNR, CDR2 FQNEAQ (reference sequence). The CDR3 is made up of 13 amino acids. CDR3 sequence reads: CASSLGTGAEAFF. The CDR3 coding sequence is TGTGCCAGCAGCTTAGGGACAGGGGCTGAAGCTTTCTTT.

V is TRBV5-1 and J is TRBJ1-5; tentatively, D is TRBD1 (6 bases). Germline CDR1 is SGHRS and CDR2 is YFSETQ. V lost 2 bases, J lost 2 bases, and 11 bases lay in between. This CDR3 has 15 residues. The CDR3 reads CASSFDSGGNQPQHF. The CDR3 bases are TGCGCCAGCAGCTTCGACTCAGGGGGCAATCAGCCCCAGCATTTT.

This chain connects TRBV7-3 to TRBJ1-1, with D perhaps TRBD1 (6 bases). Trimming removed 4 bases at V and 6 bases at J, with 15 bases between. The germline V gene encodes CDR1 SGHTA and CDR2 FQGTGA. This CDR3 region has 14 residues. The CDR3 coding sequence is TGTGCCAGCAGCTATACAGGGATTGGGGCTGAAGCTTTCTTT. Its translation: CASSYTGIGAEAFF. Full variable domain (rest looked up from reference TRBV7-3 and TRBJ1-1): GAGVSQTPSNKVTEKGKYVELRCDPISGHTALYWYRQSLGQGPEFLIYFQGTGAADDSGLPNDRFFAVRPEGSVSTLKIQRTERGDSAVYLCASSYTGIGAEAFFGQGTRLTVV.

CDR3 DNA: TGTGCCAGCAGCTCCGGGACAGACTATGGCTACACCTTC. It is translated as CASSSGTDYGYTF. The chain carries TRBV5-4 and TRBJ1-2; TRBD1 matches at 7 bases. The CDR3 has 13 amino acids. Germline V CDR1 and CDR2: SGHNT, YYREEE (reference sequence). V was pared by 3 bases and J by 3 bases, with 2 bases of the junction left unmatched.

The chain combines TRBV7-7 with TRBJ2-5; 8 bases agree with TRBD1. Germline V gene sequence: CDR1 SSHAT, CDR2 FNYEAQ (reference sequence). This CDR3 contains 15 residues. V shed 4 bases, J shed 5 bases, and the junction held 9 bases outside the gene matches. The CDR3 region is CASSYDRGGGETQYF. In nucleotides, the CDR3 is TGTGCCAGCAGCTATGACAGGGGCGGTGGGGAGACCCAGTACTTC. Drawing the rest from reference TRBV7-7 and TRBJ2-5, the complete variable domain is GAGVSQSPRYKVTKRGQDVTLRCDPISSHATLYWYQQALGQGPEFLTYFNYEAQPDKSGLPSDRFSAERPEGSISTLTIQRTEQRDSAMYRCASSYDRGGGETQYFGPGTRLLVL.

V is TRBV27 and J is TRBJ1-2, with TRBD1 matching 8 bases. CDR1 and CDR2 from the germline V gene are MNHEY and SMNVEV (reference sequence). V gave up 0 bases and J gave up 0 bases; unmatched junction bases: 6. CDR3 length equals 17 residues. CDR3 region: CASSLSTGTGTNYGYTF. CDR3 DNA: TGTGCCAGCAGTTTATCAACCGGGACAGGCACTAACTATGGCTACACCTTC.

The chain joins TRBV9 to TRBJ2-2; TRBD2 is a possible D gene (5 bases). The CDR3 is 15 residues long. Trimming took 2 bases from V and 6 from J, leaving 14 bases between them. Germline V gene lookup returns CDR1 SGDLS and CDR2 YYNGEE. The CDR3: CASSVAELVAGELFF. The DNA for the CDR3 is TGTGCCAGCAGCGTCGCGGAACTAGTAGCCGGGGAGCTGTTTTTT.

J is TRBJ2-1 and V is TRBV3-1 (or the pseudogene TRBV3-2); D unclear. The germline V gene has CDR1 LGHDT and CDR2 YNNKEL (reference sequence). This CDR3 comprises 12 residues. V dropped 3 bases and J dropped 7 bases, with 7 bases sitting between them. DNA for the CDR3: TGTGCCAGCAGCCATTCCGGGAATGAGCAGTTCTTC. This codes for CASSHSGNEQFF.

J is TRBJ1-3 and V is TRBV5-1; 7 nucleotides agree with TRBD1. The CDR3 has 16 amino acids. The germline V gene encodes CDR1 SGHRS and CDR2 YFSETQ. The V and J ends lost 5 bases and 0 bases, in that order; junction bases with no gene match: 8. CDR3 sequence reads: CASSSGQTSSGNTIYF. For the CDR3, the DNA is TGCGCCAGCAGTTCGGGACAGACCAGCTCTGGAAACACCATATATTTT.